Sequencing of this T cell receptor beta chain was carried out in a study of blood T cell repertoires in COVID-19. For the study at large: COVID-19 samples collected from the United States, Italy and Spain covered acute and convalescent phases. In each case, the material was cDNA or gDNA derived from T cells, B-cell-depleted T cells, or PBMCs.

In the source study's methods: Reference gene primer amplification gave estimated nucleated cell counts. Clones were read by immunoSEQ multiplex PCR, and TCRdb kept only the in-frame ones, dropping some. For V, J and clone size, that table is used; D and trimming come from the DNA. The sample has roughly 18,000 clones, just over 90% seen once. Germline lookup yields CDR1 SGHNT and CDR2 YYREEE (reference sequence). The CDR3 is 15 residues long. Trimming removed 4 bases from V and 5 bases from J; junction bases left unmatched: 8. V is TRBV5-4 and J is TRBJ2-5, with 10 bases lining up with TRBD1. The sequenced sample was peripheral blood. The clonotype originates from a human donor in a cohort sampled during active COVID-19. The CDR3 region has the DNA TGTGCCAGCAGCACCTCGACAGGGGGCGCGGAGACCCAGTACTTC. Protein: CASSTSTGGAETQYF.